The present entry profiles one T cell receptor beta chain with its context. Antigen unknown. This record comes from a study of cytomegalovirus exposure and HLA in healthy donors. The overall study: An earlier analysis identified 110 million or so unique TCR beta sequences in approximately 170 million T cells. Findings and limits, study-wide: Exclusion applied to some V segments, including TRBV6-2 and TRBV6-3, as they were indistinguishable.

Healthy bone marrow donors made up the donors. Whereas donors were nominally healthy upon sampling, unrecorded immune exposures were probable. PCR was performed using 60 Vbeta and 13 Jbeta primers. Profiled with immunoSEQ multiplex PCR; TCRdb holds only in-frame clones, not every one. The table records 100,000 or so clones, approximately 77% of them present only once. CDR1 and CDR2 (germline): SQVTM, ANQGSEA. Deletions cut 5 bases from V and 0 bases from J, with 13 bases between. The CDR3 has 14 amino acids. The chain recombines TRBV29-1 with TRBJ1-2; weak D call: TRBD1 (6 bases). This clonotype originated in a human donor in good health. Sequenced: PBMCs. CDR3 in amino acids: CSVSDSRSNYGYTF. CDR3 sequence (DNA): TGCAGCGTTTCGGACAGCCGCTCTAACTATGGCTACACCTTC.